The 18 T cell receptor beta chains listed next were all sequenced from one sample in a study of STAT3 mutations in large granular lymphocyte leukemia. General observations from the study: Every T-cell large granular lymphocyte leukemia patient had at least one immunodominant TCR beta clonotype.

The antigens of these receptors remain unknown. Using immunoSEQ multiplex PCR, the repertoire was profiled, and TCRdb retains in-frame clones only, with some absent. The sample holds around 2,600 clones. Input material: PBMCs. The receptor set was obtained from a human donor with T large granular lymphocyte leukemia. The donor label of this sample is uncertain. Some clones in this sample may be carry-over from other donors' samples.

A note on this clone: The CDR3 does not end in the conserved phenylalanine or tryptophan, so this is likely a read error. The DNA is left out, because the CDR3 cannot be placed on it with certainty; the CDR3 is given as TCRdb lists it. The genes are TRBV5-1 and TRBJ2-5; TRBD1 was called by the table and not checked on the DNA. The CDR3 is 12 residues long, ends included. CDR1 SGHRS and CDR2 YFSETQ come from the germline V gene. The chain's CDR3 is CASSPPWDSSGT.

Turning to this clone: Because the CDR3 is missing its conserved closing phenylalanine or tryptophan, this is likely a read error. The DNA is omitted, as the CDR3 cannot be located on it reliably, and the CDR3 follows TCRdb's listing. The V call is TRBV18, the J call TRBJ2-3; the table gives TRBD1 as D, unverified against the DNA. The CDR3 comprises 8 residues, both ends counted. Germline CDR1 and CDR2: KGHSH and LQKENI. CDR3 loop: CASSEADT.

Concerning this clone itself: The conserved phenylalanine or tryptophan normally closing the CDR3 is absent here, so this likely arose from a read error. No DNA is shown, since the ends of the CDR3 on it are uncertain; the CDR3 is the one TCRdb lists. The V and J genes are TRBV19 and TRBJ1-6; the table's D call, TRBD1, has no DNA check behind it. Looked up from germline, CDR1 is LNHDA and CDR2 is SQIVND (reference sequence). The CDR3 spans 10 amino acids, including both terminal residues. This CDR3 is CASSATANSP.

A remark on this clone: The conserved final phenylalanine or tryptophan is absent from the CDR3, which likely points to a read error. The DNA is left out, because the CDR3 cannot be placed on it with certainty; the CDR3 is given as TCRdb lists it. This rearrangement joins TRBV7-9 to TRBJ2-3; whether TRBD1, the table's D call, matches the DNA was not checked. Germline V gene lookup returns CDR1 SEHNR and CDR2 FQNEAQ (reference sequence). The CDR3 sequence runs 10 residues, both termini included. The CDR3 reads CASTTGETDT.

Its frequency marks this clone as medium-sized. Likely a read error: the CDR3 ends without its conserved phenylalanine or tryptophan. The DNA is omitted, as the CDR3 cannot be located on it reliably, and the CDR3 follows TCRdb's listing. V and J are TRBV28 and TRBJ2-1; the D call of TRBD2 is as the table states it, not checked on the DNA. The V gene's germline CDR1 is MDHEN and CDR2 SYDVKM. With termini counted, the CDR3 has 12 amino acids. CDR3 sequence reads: CASSLLAGGYNE.

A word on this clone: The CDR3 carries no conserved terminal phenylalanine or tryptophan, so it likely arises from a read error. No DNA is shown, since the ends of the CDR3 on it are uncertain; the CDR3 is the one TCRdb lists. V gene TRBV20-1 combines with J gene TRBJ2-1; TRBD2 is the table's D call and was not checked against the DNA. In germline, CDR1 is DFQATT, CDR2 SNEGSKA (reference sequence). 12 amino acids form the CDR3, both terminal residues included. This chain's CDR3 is CSASRAGSSYNE.

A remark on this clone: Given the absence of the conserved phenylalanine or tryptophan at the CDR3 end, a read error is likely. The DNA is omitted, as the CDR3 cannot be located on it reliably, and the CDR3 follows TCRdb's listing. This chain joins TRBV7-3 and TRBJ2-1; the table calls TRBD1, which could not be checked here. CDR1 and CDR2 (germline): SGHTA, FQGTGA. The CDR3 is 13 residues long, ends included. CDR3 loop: CASSLTSAGIYNE.

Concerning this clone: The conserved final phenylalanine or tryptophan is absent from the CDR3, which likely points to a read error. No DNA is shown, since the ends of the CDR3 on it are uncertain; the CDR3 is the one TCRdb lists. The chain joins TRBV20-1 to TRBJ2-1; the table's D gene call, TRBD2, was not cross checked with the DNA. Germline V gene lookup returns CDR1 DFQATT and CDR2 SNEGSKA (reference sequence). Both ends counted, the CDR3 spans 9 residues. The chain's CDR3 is CSAGGAYNE.

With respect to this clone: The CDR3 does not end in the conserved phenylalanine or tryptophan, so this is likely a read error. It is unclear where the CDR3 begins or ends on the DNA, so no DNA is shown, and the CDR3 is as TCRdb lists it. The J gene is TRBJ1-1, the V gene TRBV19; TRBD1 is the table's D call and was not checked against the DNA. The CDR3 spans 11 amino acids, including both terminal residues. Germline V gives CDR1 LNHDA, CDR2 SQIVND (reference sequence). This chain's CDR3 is CASSQQMMNTE.

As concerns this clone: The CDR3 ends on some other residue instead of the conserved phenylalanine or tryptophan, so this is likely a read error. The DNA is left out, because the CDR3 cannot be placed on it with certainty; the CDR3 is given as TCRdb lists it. The CDR3 is CASITGTPQNSP. The V and J genes are TRBV2 and TRBJ1-6; whether TRBD1, the table's D call, matches the DNA was not checked. Inclusive of both ends, the CDR3 amounts to 12 amino acids. CDR1 and CDR2 (germline): SNHLY, FYNNEI.

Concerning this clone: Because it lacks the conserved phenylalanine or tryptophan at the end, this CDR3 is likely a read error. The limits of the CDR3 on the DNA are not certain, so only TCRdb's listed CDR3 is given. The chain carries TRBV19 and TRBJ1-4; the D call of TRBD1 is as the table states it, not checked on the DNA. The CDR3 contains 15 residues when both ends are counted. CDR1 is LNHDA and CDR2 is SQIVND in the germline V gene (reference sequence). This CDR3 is CASSTPPVVGPTNEK.

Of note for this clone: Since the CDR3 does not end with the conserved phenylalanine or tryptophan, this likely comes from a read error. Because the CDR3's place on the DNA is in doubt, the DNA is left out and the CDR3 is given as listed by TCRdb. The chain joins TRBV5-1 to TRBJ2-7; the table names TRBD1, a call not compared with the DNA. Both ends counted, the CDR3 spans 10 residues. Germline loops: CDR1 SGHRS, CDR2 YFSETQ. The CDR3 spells CASSPRQGYE.

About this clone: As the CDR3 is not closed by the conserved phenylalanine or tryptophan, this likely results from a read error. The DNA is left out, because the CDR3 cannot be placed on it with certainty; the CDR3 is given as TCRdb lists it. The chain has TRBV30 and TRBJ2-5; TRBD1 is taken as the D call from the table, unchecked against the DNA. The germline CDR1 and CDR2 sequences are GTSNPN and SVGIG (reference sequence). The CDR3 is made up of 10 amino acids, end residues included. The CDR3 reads CAWSGPRGET.

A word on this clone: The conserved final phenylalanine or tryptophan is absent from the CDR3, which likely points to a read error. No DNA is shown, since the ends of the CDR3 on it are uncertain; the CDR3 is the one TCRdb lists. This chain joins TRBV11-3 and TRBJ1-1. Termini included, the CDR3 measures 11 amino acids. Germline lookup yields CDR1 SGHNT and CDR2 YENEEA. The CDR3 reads CASSLGGVRTE.

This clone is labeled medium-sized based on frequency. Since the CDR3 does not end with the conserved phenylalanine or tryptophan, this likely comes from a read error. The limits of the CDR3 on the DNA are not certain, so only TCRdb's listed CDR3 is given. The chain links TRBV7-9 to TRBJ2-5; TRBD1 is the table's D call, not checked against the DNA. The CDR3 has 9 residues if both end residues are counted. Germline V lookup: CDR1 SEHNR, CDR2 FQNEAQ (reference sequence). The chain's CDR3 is CASNGVEET.

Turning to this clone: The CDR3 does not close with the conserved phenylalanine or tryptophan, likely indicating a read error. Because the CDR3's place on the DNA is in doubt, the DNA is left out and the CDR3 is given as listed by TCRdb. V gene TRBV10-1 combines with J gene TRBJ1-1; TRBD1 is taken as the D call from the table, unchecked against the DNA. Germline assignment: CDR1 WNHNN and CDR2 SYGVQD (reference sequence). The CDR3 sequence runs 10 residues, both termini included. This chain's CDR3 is CASGRGPNTE.

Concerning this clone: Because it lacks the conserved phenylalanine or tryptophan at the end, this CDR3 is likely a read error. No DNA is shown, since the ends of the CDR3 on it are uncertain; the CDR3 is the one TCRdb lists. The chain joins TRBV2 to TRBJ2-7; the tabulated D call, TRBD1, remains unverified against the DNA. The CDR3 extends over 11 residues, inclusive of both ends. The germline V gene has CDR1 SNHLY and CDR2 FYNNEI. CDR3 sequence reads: CASSPQQGYYE.

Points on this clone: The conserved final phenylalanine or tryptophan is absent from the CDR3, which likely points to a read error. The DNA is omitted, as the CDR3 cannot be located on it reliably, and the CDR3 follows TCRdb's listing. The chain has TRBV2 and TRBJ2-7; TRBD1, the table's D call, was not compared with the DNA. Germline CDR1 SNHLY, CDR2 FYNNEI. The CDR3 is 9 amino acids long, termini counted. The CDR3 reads CASSAATYE.